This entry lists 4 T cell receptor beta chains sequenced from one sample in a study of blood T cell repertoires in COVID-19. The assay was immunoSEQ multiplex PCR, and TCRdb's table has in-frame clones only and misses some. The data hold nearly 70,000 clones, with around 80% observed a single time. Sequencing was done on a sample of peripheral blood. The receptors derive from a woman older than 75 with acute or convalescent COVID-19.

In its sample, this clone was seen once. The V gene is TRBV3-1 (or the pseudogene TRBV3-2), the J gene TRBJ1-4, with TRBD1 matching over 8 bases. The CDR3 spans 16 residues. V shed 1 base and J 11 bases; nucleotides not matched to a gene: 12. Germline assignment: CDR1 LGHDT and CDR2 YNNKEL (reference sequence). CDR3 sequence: CASSQVFPGTGEKLFF. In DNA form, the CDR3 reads TGTGCCAGCAGCCAAGTATTCCCCGGGACAGGAGAGAAACTGTTTTTT.

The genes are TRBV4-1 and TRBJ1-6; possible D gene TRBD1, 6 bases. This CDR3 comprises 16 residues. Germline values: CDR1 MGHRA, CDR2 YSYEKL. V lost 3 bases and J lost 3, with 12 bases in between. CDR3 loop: CASSQDRTFYNSPLHF. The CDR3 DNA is TGCGCCAGCAGCCAGGACAGAACCTTCTATAATTCACCCCTCCACTTT.

CDR3 in amino acids: CASSLGVANYGYTF. The DNA of the CDR3 is TGCGCCAGCAGCTTAGGGGTGGCTAACTATGGCTACACCTTC. The chain uses TRBV5-1 and TRBJ1-2; tentative D call: TRBD1 (5 bases). In germline, CDR1 is SGHRS, CDR2 YFSETQ. Trimming pared 2 bases from V and 0 bases from J, leaving 8 bases between. The CDR3 has 14 residues.

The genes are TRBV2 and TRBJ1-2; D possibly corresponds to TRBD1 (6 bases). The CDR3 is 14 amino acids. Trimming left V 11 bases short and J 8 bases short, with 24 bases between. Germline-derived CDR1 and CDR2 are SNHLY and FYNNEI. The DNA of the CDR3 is TGTGCCGGGATGGGGGGGCCCCGGGATTTGGGCTACACCTTC. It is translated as CAGMGGPRDLGYTF.